This T cell receptor beta chain was sequenced in a study of beta chain features in type 1 diabetes. Notes on the study in general: Type 1 diabetes patients had VDJ junctions that carried fewer insertions and more deletions. Equally in patients and controls, PCR might preferentially amplify shorter templates. Within each of all four CD4+ subsets, Type 1 diabetes patients had TCRB CDR3s that were moderately but significantly shorter.

As every portion of the isolated RNA was reverse transcribed, the sequencing read expressed TCRB transcripts. Assay: immunoSEQ multiplex PCR; the TCRdb copy retains only in-frame clones and omits some. The sample consists of 20,000 to 30,000 clones, 55% to 75% of them appearing once. Remarks on this clone: Its matching antigen is unknown.

CDR1 and CDR2 (germline): MNHNS, SASEGT. V gave up 7 bases and J gave up 11 bases, with 18 bases separating them. The CDR3 covers 14 residues. Sequencing input: Tregs from blood. The TCR sequence derives from a man aged 18 to 35 with type 1 diabetes. The chain combines TRBV6-1 with TRBJ1-6; D remains unclear. This chain's CDR3 is CASTPLRQEAPLHF. The CDR3 DNA follows: TGTGCCAGCACTCCTCTACGGCAAGAGGCACCCCTCCACTTT.